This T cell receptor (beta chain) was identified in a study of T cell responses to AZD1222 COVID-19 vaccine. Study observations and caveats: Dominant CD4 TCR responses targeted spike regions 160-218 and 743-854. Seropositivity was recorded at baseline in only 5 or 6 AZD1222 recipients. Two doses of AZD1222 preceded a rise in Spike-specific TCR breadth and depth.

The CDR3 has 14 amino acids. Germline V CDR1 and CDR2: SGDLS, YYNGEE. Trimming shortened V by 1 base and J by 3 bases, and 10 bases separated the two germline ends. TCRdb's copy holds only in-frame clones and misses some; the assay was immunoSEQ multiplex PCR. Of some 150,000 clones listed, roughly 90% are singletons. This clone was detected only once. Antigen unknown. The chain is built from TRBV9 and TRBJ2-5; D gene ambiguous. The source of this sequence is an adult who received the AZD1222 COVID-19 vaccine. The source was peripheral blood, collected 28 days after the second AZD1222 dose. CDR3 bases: TGTGCCAGCAGCGTATCAACTCTAGAAGAGACCCAGTACTTC. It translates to CASSVSTLEETQYF.